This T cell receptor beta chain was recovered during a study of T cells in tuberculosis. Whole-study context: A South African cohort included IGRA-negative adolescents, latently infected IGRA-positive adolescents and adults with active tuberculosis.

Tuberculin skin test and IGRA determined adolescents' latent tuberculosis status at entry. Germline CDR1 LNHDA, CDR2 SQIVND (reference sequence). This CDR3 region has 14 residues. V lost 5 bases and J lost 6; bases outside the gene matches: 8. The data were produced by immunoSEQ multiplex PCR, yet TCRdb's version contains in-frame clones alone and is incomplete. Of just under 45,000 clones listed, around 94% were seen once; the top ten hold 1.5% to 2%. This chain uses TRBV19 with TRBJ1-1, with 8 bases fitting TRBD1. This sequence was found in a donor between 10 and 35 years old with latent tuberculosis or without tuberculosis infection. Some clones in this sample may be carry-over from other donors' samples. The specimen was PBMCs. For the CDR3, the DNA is TGTGCCAGTAGTCTCGGCAGGGGGCAGGCTGAAGCTTTCTTT. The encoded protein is CASSLGRGQAEAFF.